This TCR beta chain comes out of a study of CD8 T cells in ankylosing spondylitis. Study-wide findings and caveats: Certain motif variants had earlier been reported in reactive arthritis synovial fluid and blood. What appeared characteristic of ankylosing spondylitis blood was a TCR beta motif of fewer than ten highly homologous variants. In ankylosing spondylitis patients, matched synovial fluid reportedly showed significant enrichment of disease-linked clones.

Points on this clonotype: What it binds is not known.

The CDR3 sequence is 17 residues long. V was shortened by 3 bases and J by 0 bases, with 14 bases between the two germline ends. Each TCR beta library was made by quantitative 5'-RACE that incorporated molecular barcodes. MiXCR, applied by TCRdb to the 5' RACE reads, yields one record per CDR3 protein. The profile covers roughly 670,000 distinct CDR3 sequences, with about 20% appearing a single time and under 20% taken by the ten largest. The sequenced material came from blood, either unsorted or a sorted T cell fraction (not recorded which). The gene calls are TRBV12-3 or TRBV12-4 and TRBJ2-2, with D perhaps TRBD1 or TRBD2 (5 bases each). The source is a male donor with ankylosing spondylitis. The CDR3 nucleotides read TGTGCCAGCAGTTTTCTCGGGGCCTTTTCGAACACCGGGGAGCTGTTTTTT. It is translated as CASSFLGAFSNTGELFF.